The present T cell receptor (beta chain) was sequenced within a study of T-cell memory formation after mild COVID-19 (dated by TCRdb to about 2021). General notes on the study: TCR sequence clusters from the two donors were found to be largely donor specific. In a couple of donors, T-cell clones that expanded and contracted after mild COVID-19 were followed by sequencing TCRalpha and TCRbeta repertoires longitudinally. Two young, previously healthy adult volunteers made up the cohort, one male and one female. Results and caveats for the whole study, not just this receptor: Some responding clones were detected in pre-infection memory, which suggested that pre-existing cross-reactive memory T cells had joined the SARS-CoV-2 response. Clones contracting from day 15 to 85 had balanced CD4/CD8 phenotypes, while a second wave expanding from day 15 to 37 was biased towards CD4+. Contracting CD4+ clones appeared mostly in the CM and EM memory subsets, whereas CD8+ clones were enriched in EMRA. Only a couple of mild cases were covered in the study, and larger cohorts including severe cases with pre-infection samples were considered necessary. SARS-CoV-2 specificity of the second-wave clones peaking on day 37 was not confirmed.

These reads were obtained on an Illumina NovaSeq 6000. cDNA libraries for TCRalpha and TCRbeta were prepared by 5'RACE using constant-segment primers, with sample barcodes and unique molecular identifiers added. RNA was extracted from every sample with Trizol reagent. Libraries were amplified in two PCR steps, with a second sample barcode and Illumina TruSeq adapters added in the second step. Libraries were sequenced on an Illumina NovaSeq with 2 x 150 bp paired-end reads. Concerning the study's data processing: Demultiplexing of reads and collapsing into UMI-guided consensus sequences were performed with migec v1.2.7. With mixcr v2.1.11, UMI consensuses were aligned to TRA and TRB V and J templates and assembled into clonotypes. Expanded or contracted clonotypes were those called significant by both edgeR and NoisET, with noise models trained on biological replicates. For edgeR calls, a false discovery rate-adjusted p below 0.01 and a log2 fold-change threshold of 1 were applied. As an exploratory analysis of dynamics, PCA with hierarchical clustering was applied to max-normalized trajectories of the 1000 most abundant clonotypes. Each responding clone was given a CD4 or CD8 phenotype based on the CD4+ and CD8+ repertoires, which had been sequenced separately. Clones were called with MiXCR by TCRdb after fastp trimmed the public reads at Q25, and only in-frame beta chains were retained. Merged by CDR3 protein, the rows form single entries marked with the most common genes and DNA. What appears here as the V and J calls and clone size reflects TCRdb's work, not the paper's. In all, the sample holds around 150,000 distinct CDR3 sequences, and 31% of those were seen once. The ten biggest clones cover 12% of the sample.

Ficoll-Paque density gradient centrifugation was used to isolate PBMCs. There are 14 amino acids in the CDR3, from cysteine to phenylalanine inclusive. The CDR3 DNA has 42 bases and is translated from base 1. V loses 6 bases, J loses 3 bases, and the germline ends lie 11 bases apart. This clonotype was seen more than once but under ten times. Its antigen specificity is not known. Nothing much larger sits one base from this clone, and base qualities are not available. Input material: PBMCs or a T cell subset sorted from them (not recorded which). This clonotype originated in an adult woman who had mild COVID-19 (a few samples of this study predate the infection). The sample titles of this study are shuffled in the database, so cell type and time point are left out; the donor was told from shared clones. The rearrangement combines TRBV12-3 or TRBV12-4 with TRBJ2-2, and TRBD1 may be the D gene, going by 6 matching bases. The sequenced DNA is TGTGCCAGCAGCCCCAGGACAGACACCGGGGAGCTGTTTTTT. This sequence encodes CASSPRTDTGELFF.